The clone carrying this T cell receptor beta chain occurred a few times. Its antigen is not identified. This entry belongs to a study of beta chain features in type 1 diabetes. Expressed TCRB transcripts were sequenced because the isolated RNA had all been reverse transcribed beforehand. This table comes from immunoSEQ multiplex PCR, and its TCRdb copy is limited to in-frame clones, with some not included. The table records over 200,000 clones, approximately 11% of them present only once. Study-level points and caveats: Shortening that was moderate but significant affected the TCRB CDR3s of Type 1 diabetes patients in all four CD4+ subsets.

Sequences were obtained from naive CD4+ T cells from blood. This receptor was obtained from a man aged 30 to 45 with type 1 diabetes.

DNA for the CDR3: TGTGCCACCAGCAGACATGACCGGGACAGTCAAGAGACCCAGTACTTC. Translating it yields CATSRHDRDSQETQYF. The chain uses TRBV15 and TRBJ2-5, with 7 bases matching TRBD1. This CDR3 contains 16 residues. J lost 2 bases, V lost 2 bases, and 8 bases had no gene match. The germline gives CDR1 LNHNV, CDR2 YYDKDF (reference sequence).